Shown below are 29 T cell receptor beta chains from a single sample sequenced in a study of cytomegalovirus exposure and HLA in healthy donors. The PCR made use of 60 Vbeta and 13 Jbeta primers. Generated by immunoSEQ multiplex PCR, the TCRdb table keeps only in-frame clones and is missing some. In the table there are roughly 71,000 clones, 50% to 80% of which are singletons. Sequencing was performed on PBMCs. These receptors were obtained from a man between 35 and 55 years old in good health and CMV-seropositive.

The DNA for the CDR3 is TGTGCCAGCGGTTCCCTCGGACTAGTTCAGTTCTTC. Protein: CASGSLGLVQFF. The chain couples TRBV2 to TRBJ2-1, with 7 bases lining up with TRBD2. This CDR3 contains 12 residues. V dropped 8 bases and J dropped 13; count of bases not matched to a gene: 11. The germline V gene encodes CDR1 SNHLY and CDR2 FYNNEI.

J is TRBJ2-3 and V is TRBV9; possibly TRBD2 for D (5 bases). CDR1 and CDR2 from the germline V gene are SGDLS and YYNGEE. V lost 2 bases, J lost 10 bases, and 11 bases lay in between. The CDR3 contains 12 residues. CDR3 in DNA: TGTGCCAGCAGCGTTGATGAGGGTCCGCAGTATTTT. Amino acids: CASSVDEGPQYF.

This clone appeared once. The chain uses TRBV7-2 and TRBJ2-1; tentatively, D is TRBD2 (6 bases). Trimming took 1 base from V and 9 from J, leaving 19 bases between them. The CDR3 contains 16 residues. The V gene's germline CDR1 is SGHTA and CDR2 FQGNSA. The CDR3 region has the DNA TGTGCCAGCAGCTTAGACCGGGACTCTTGGTACGGTGAGCAGTTCTTC. Its translation: CASSLDRDSWYGEQFF.

The V gene is TRBV6-1, the J gene TRBJ2-1, with TRBD2 identical over 10 bases. CDR1 and CDR2 from the germline V gene are MNHNS and SASEGT. The V and J ends lost 3 bases and 10 bases, in that order; junction bases with no gene match: 6. This CDR3 is built from 14 residues. DNA of the CDR3: TGTGCCAGCAGTGACGGGACTAGCGAAACGGAGCAGTTCTTC. This codes for CASSDGTSETEQFF.

The rearrangement links TRBV4-2 to TRBJ1-1; 9 bases fit TRBD1. This CDR3 spans 18 amino acids. V lost 0 bases, J lost 3 bases, and 11 bases stayed unmatched. Looked up from germline, CDR1 is LGHNA and CDR2 is YNFKEQ. In DNA form, the CDR3 reads TGTGCCAGCAGCCAAGAATGGGCGACAGGGGGTTTTTACACTGAAGCTTTCTTT. Amino acid sequence: CASSQEWATGGFYTEAFF.

This clone occurred a few times. The chain carries TRBV18 and TRBJ1-1, with TRBD1 identical over 9 bases. The germline V gene has CDR1 KGHSH and CDR2 LQKENI. This CDR3 contains 18 residues. V lost 4 bases and J lost 0; bases outside the gene matches: 12. DNA for the CDR3: TGTGCCAGCTCACTCCCATTAGACAGGGGGTTAATGAACACTGAAGCTTTCTTT. As protein: CASSLPLDRGLMNTEAFF.

This clone was seen a single time. The rearrangement links TRBV7-9 to TRBJ2-7, with D perhaps TRBD2 (6 bases). Trimming took 5 bases from V and 3 from J, leaving 20 bases between them. CDR1 SEHNR and CDR2 FQNEAQ come from the germline V gene (reference sequence). The CDR3 is 16 residues long. CDR3 protein: CASSPDGAGPFYEQYF. CDR3 coding DNA: TGTGCCAGCAGCCCCGATGGGGCGGGGCCGTTCTACGAGCAGTACTTC.

This clone was observed a few times. The chain joins TRBV7-8 to TRBJ2-5, with D possibly matching TRBD2 (7 bases). Germline V CDR1 and CDR2: SGHVS, FQNEAQ. Trimming shortened V by 6 bases and J by 5 bases, and 16 bases separated the two germline ends. This CDR3 spans 14 amino acids. CDR3 loop: CASRRAGAGETQYF. For the CDR3, the DNA is TGTGCCAGCAGACGCGCGGGGGCAGGCGAGACCCAGTACTTC.

The gene calls are TRBV6-5 and TRBJ2-7; D is uncertain. Trimming took 6 bases from V and 1 from J, leaving 13 bases between them. The CDR3 runs to 14 residues. Germline-derived CDR1 and CDR2 are MNHEY and SVGAGI. The CDR3 sequence is CASSPKLVSYEQYF. The CDR3 DNA reads as TGTGCCAGCAGCCCCAAGCTGGTGTCCTACGAGCAGTACTTC.

This sequence joins TRBV18 and TRBJ2-2, with D hard to call. Germline assignment: CDR1 KGHSH and CDR2 LQKENI. V was pared by 3 bases and J by 9 bases, with 8 bases between. The CDR3 is 12 residues long. CDR3 sequence (DNA): TGTGCCAGCTCACCCGGTGAGAGGGAGCTGTTTTTT. Its translation is CASSPGERELFF. The whole variable domain, filled in from reference TRBV18 and TRBJ2-2, reads NAGVMQNPRHLVRRRGQEARLRCSPMKGHSHVYWYRQLPEEGLKFMVYLQKENIIDESGMPKERFSAEFPKEGPSILRIQQVVRGDSAAYFCASSPGERELFFGEGSRLTVL.

J is TRBJ1-5 and V is TRBV10-3; no clear D. Trimming shortened V by 3 bases and J by 5 bases, and 8 bases separated the two germline ends. The CDR3 is made up of 13 amino acids. CDR1 is ENHRY and CDR2 is SYGVKD in the germline V gene. DNA for the CDR3: TGTGCCATCAGTGAAGGAGCAGATCAGCCCCAGCATTTT. This sequence encodes CAISEGADQPQHF.

This clone was seen more than once but under ten times. This sample includes further DNA sequences coding for the same CDR3. V gene TRBV6-5 combines with J gene TRBJ1-2, with 7 bases aligning to TRBD1. The CDR3 runs 14 residues. In germline, CDR1 is MNHEY, CDR2 SVGAGI. With V trimmed by 6 bases and J by 5 bases, 9 bases remained unmatched. The CDR3 reads CASSGTAKGYGYTF. The DNA of the CDR3 is TGTGCCAGCAGCGGGACAGCTAAAGGGTATGGCTACACCTTC.

This clone was seen a single time. The chain employs TRBV28 and TRBJ2-6; possible D gene TRBD1, 6 bases. Germline CDR1 reads MDHEN; CDR2 reads SYDVKM. The CDR3 is 15 amino acids. V was cut by 2 bases and J by 1 base, with 6 bases left in between. CDR3 sequence reads: CASSLGTSGANVLTF. CDR3 nucleotides: TGTGCCAGCAGTTTAGGGACATCTGGGGCCAACGTCCTGACTTTC. The complete variable domain, with remaining parts taken from reference TRBV28 and TRBJ2-6, reads DVKVTQSSRYLVKRTGEKVFLECVQDMDHENMFWYRQDPGLGLRLIYFSYDVKMKEKGDIPEGYSVSREKKERFSLILESASTNQTSMYLCASSLGTSGANVLTFGAGSRLTVL.

CDR3 in amino acids: CASSGGTTRQETQYF. CDR3 sequence (DNA): TGTGCCAGCAGCGGCGGGACTACGCGACAAGAGACCCAGTACTTC. This chain uses TRBV11-3 with TRBJ2-5; TRBD2 matches 7 bases. Per germline, CDR1 SGHNT and CDR2 YENEEA. The CDR3 is made up of 15 amino acids. Trimming at V came to 5 bases and at J to 2 bases, leaving 8 bases not matched to a gene.

This clone was detected only a few times. In DNA form, the CDR3 reads TGTGCCAGTATGTTTGTCGACACTGAAGCTTTCTTT. It is translated as CASMFVDTEAFF. The chain recombines TRBV28 with TRBJ1-1, with D unclear. The CDR3 is made up of 12 amino acids. V lost 9 bases to trimming and J lost 3 bases, with 11 bases between them. CDR1 is MDHEN and CDR2 is SYDVKM in the germline V gene.

The V gene is TRBV18, the J gene TRBJ1-5, with a weak D call TRBD1 (6 bases). In germline, CDR1 is KGHSH, CDR2 LQKENI. V was shortened by 3 bases and J by 2 bases, with 11 bases between the two germline ends. The CDR3 totals 15 residues. In nucleotides, the CDR3 is TGTGCCAGCTCACCGTGGGCAGGGGGCAATCAGCCCCAGCATTTT. Translating gives CASSPWAGGNQPQHF. The complete variable domain, with remaining parts taken from reference TRBV18 and TRBJ1-5, reads NAGVMQNPRHLVRRRGQEARLRCSPMKGHSHVYWYRQLPEEGLKFMVYLQKENIIDESGMPKERFSAEFPKEGPSILRIQQVVRGDSAAYFCASSPWAGGNQPQHFGDGTRLSIL.

The rearrangement links TRBV2 to TRBJ2-3; possibly TRBD2 for D (5 bases). With 4 bases removed from V and 0 bases from J, the gap between germline ends came to 17 bases. The CDR3 consists of 17 residues. Germline CDR1 reads SNHLY; CDR2 reads FYNNEI. The CDR3 bases are TGTGCCAGCAGTGCGGACGGGGAGTCATTTAGCACAGATACGCAGTATTTT. Translation: CASSADGESFSTDTQYF.

The chain employs TRBV11-3 and TRBJ2-1; TRBD2 aligns across 9 bases. The germline CDR1 and CDR2 sequences are SGHNT and YENEEA. V shed 1 base, J shed 6 bases, and the junction held 4 bases outside the gene matches. The CDR3 length is 15 residues. The CDR3 loop is CASSLGWRGGNEQFF. The CDR3 nucleotides read TGTGCCAGCAGCTTAGGTTGGCGGGGGGGCAATGAGCAGTTCTTC.

V is TRBV5-6 and J is TRBJ2-1, with TRBD2 matching 13 bases. Germline V gene sequence: CDR1 SGHDT, CDR2 YYEEEE. The trim removed 4 bases at V and 6 bases at J, leaving 4 bases unmatched. This CDR3 comprises 15 residues. CDR3 sequence reads: CASSLTSGGVNEQFF. DNA for the CDR3: TGTGCCAGCAGCCTAACTAGCGGGGGGGTCAATGAGCAGTTCTTC.

V and J are TRBV5-1 and TRBJ2-5; 8 positions match TRBD1. Germline loops: CDR1 SGHRS, CDR2 YFSETQ. V lost 6 bases to trimming and J lost 3 bases; unmatched junction nucleotides: 4. This CDR3 contains 13 residues. The CDR3 region has the DNA TGCGCCAGCACCCTGACAGGGGAAGAGACCCAGTACTTC. Translation gives CASTLTGEETQYF.

The chain is built from TRBV18 and TRBJ1-1; the D gene is possibly TRBD1 (6 bases). V was pared by 0 bases and J by 1 base, with 12 bases between. The CDR3 contains 16 residues. Per the germline V gene, CDR1 is KGHSH and CDR2 is LQKENI. The CDR3 DNA reads TGTGCCAGCTCACCACCGGGGGCGGTGGGGAACACTGAAGCTTTCTTT. This sequence encodes CASSPPGAVGNTEAFF.

The genes are TRBV4-1 and TRBJ2-1, with D possibly being TRBD1 (5 bases). V lost 1 base, J lost 15 bases, and 13 bases lay in between. The CDR3 totals 12 residues. Germline V gives CDR1 MGHRA, CDR2 YSYEKL. CDR3 sequence: CASSQGSQGRFF. The CDR3 nucleotides are TGCGCCAGCAGCCAAGGCTCGCAGGGCAGGTTCTTC.

This clone was observed a handful of times. The chain links TRBV11-2 to TRBJ2-2; TRBD1 might be the D (5 bases). CDR3 length: 15 amino acids. The germline V gene has CDR1 SGHAT and CDR2 FQNNGV. Trimming cost V 5 bases and J 4 bases, with 14 bases left between them. CDR3 sequence (DNA): TGTGCCAGCAGCACTATAGGGGTGGGCACCGGGGAGCTGTTTTTT. This sequence encodes CASSTIGVGTGELFF.

The chain has TRBV30 and TRBJ1-3, with 8 bases lining up with TRBD1. V was clipped by 4 bases and J by 1 base; unmatched bases: 3. The germline gives CDR1 GTSNPN, CDR2 SVGIG (reference sequence). The CDR3 is made up of 14 amino acids. The CDR3 DNA follows: TGTGCCTGGAACCAGGGGGCATCTGGAAACACCATATATTTT. Translating gives CAWNQGASGNTIYF.

J is TRBJ2-5 and V is TRBV4-2; 11 bases are shared with TRBD1. Germline-derived CDR1 and CDR2 are LGHNA and YNFKEQ. After removal of 1 base from V and 5 bases from J, the junction contained 9 bases not matched to a gene. This CDR3 comprises 17 residues. CDR3 coding DNA: TGTGCCAGCAGCCAAGGAACACTGGGACAGGGGGGGGAGACCCAGTACTTC. Amino acid sequence: CASSQGTLGQGGETQYF.

The rearrangement joins TRBV2 to TRBJ1-6; D not resolved. This CDR3 comprises 14 residues. Looked up from germline, CDR1 is SNHLY and CDR2 is FYNNEI. V lost 7 bases to trimming and J lost 3 bases, with 10 bases between them. This CDR3 is CASKAGYYNSPLHF. The CDR3 coding sequence is TGTGCCAGCAAAGCAGGATACTATAATTCACCCCTCCACTTT.

This chain joins TRBV19 and TRBJ2-1, with D unresolved. Germline-derived CDR1 and CDR2 are LNHDA and SQIVND (reference sequence). Trimming removed 1 base at V and 12 bases at J, with 16 bases between. This CDR3 region has 14 residues. CDR3: CASSIAASDLRQFF. The CDR3 DNA is TGTGCCAGTAGTATAGCCGCCAGCGACCTACGGCAGTTCTTC.

Turning to this clone: Other DNA sequences in this sample translate to the same CDR3. The chain links TRBV10-1 to TRBJ2-7, with a tentative D call TRBD2 (6 bases). The CDR3 length is 12 residues. CDR1 is WNHNN and CDR2 is SYGVQD in the germline V gene (reference sequence). The germline V and J ends were trimmed by 5 bases and 7 bases, with 12 bases remaining between them. In DNA, the CDR3 is TGCGCCAGCAGTCGGGGGTCCAGTGAGCAGTACTTC. The encoded protein is CASSRGSSEQYF.

The V gene is TRBV6-1, the J gene TRBJ2-3; a possible D gene is TRBD2 (7 bases). Trimming took 10 bases from V and 6 from J, leaving 20 bases between them. This CDR3 region has 14 residues. Germline V lookup: CDR1 MNHNS, CDR2 SASEGT. This chain's CDR3 is CAISPRGAGDTQYF. The CDR3 region has the DNA TGTGCCATCAGCCCTCGGGGGGCCGGGGATACGCAGTATTTT.